The 8 T cell receptor beta chains below were found in one sample sequenced in a study of T cell clonotyping in hematopoietic cell transplantation. Sample time point: recipient sample about 28 days before transplant, after cytoreduction. The repertoire was sequenced with immunoSEQ multiplex PCR; TCRdb's copy has only in-frame clones and lacks some. In the table there are 35,000 to 50,000 clones, around 85% of which are singletons. The specimen comprised peripheral blood mononuclear cells, sampled before stem cell transplant. All receptors derive from a man in his sixties with acute myeloid leukemia. Some clones in this sample may be carry-over from other donors' samples.

This chain connects TRBV29-1 to TRBJ2-7; unclear D gene. This CDR3 comprises 13 residues. CDR1 SQVTM and CDR2 ANQGSEA come from the germline V gene. With 3 bases removed from V and 3 bases from J, the gap between germline ends came to 12 bases. CDR3 amino acids: CSVDLGEDYEQYF. CDR3 DNA: TGCAGCGTTGATTTGGGTGAAGACTACGAGCAGTACTTC.

This clone was counted a single time. This sample also contains other DNA sequences that code for the same CDR3. The chain carries TRBV28 and TRBJ1-5, with unresolved D. The CDR3 runs 15 residues. Per the germline V gene, CDR1 is MDHEN and CDR2 is SYDVKM. V gave up 7 bases and J gave up 0 bases, with 13 bases separating them. The CDR3 DNA sequence: TGTGCCAGCACCCCGCAAGGTAATAGCAATCAGCCCCAGCATTTT. This codes for CASTPQGNSNQPQHF.

The rearrangement links TRBV11-2 to TRBJ1-1; 7 bases match TRBD1. CDR1 SGHAT and CDR2 FQNNGV come from the germline V gene. This CDR3 is 14 amino acids long. J was trimmed by 3 bases and V by 3 bases; bases with no gene match: 4. The CDR3 DNA sequence: TGTGCCAGCAGCTTCGCAGGGGGGCACACTGAAGCTTTCTTT. Translating gives CASSFAGGHTEAFF. Looking up the rest from reference TRBV11-2 and TRBJ1-1 gives the full variable domain: EAGVAQSPRYKIIEKRQSVAFWCNPISGHATLYWYQQILGQGPKLLIQFQNNGVVDDSQLPKDRFSAERLKGVDSTLKIQPAKLEDSAVYLCASSFAGGHTEAFFGQGTRLTVV.

A remark on this clone: Germline is not matched at one junction end, which may reflect a read error. The CDR3 sequence: CASSLGKTAQYF. CDR3 nucleotide sequence: TGTGCTAGCAGCTTAGGCAAGACGGCCCAGTACTTC. This sequence joins TRBV7-7 and TRBJ2-5; D unclear. The CDR3 contains 12 residues. Germline values: CDR1 SSHAT, CDR2 FNYEAQ (reference sequence).

This rearrangement joins TRBV29-1 to TRBJ1-2, with TRBD1 matching over 8 bases. V lost 7 bases and J lost 6; bases outside the gene matches: 4. The CDR3 is made up of 11 amino acids. The germline V gene has CDR1 SQVTM and CDR2 ANQGSEA. The CDR3 loop is CSARQGHGYTF. The CDR3, as DNA: TGCAGCGCGAGACAGGGGCATGGCTACACCTTC. The full variable domain, rest sourced from reference TRBV29-1 and TRBJ1-2, is SAVISQKPSRDICQRGTSLTIQCQVDSQVTMMFWYRQQPGQSLTLIATANQGSEATYESGFVIDKFPISRPNLTFSTLTVSNMSPEDSSIYLCSARQGHGYTFGSGTRLTVV.

The V call is TRBV7-9, the J call TRBJ2-7; no reliable D call. Germline CDR1 is SEHNR and CDR2 is FQNEAQ (reference sequence). V lost 1 base and J 2 bases, leaving 9 bases between the germline ends. CDR3 length: 14 residues. DNA for the CDR3: TGTGCCAGCAGCTTAGGAGCCCACCCCTACGAGCAGTACTTC. This gives the protein CASSLGAHPYEQYF.

The genes are TRBV6-5 and TRBJ2-3, with 9 bases that match TRBD2. CDR3 length: 14 amino acids. Germline assignment: CDR1 MNHEY and CDR2 SVGAGI. Trimming cost V 6 bases and J 1 base; bases outside gene matches: 2. Here the CDR3 DNA reads TGTGCCAGCAGCAGACTAGCGGGCACAGATACGCAGTATTTT. This gives the protein CASSRLAGTDTQYF.

The J gene is TRBJ2-5, the V gene TRBV11-1; D tentatively reads TRBD1 or TRBD2 (6 bases each). The CDR3 runs to 14 residues. Germline CDR1 SGHAT, CDR2 FQDESV (reference sequence). V shed 2 bases and J shed 5 bases, with 12 bases lying between them. Here the CDR3 DNA reads TGTGCCAGCAGCTTACCCCTAGGGGGGGAGACCCAGTACTTC. Translating gives CASSLPLGGETQYF.